This T cell receptor (beta chain) was sequenced for a study of response to subunit inactivated influenza vaccine. TCRdb re-derived calls from the RT-PCR reads in MiXCR, one entry per CDR3 protein. The sample shows 530,000 or so distinct CDR3 sequences, 10% to 15% of them seen only once. This clonotype was recorded many times. Its matching antigen is unknown. The CDR3 length is 13 residues. Trimming took off 2 bases at V and 5 bases at J, with 9 bases between the two ends. Notes on the study in general: New T cells are recruited in small numbers by each seasonal influenza vaccination, according to the authors' suggestion.

The sample in question was PBMCs from blood, obtained on the day of vaccination. The chain links TRBV12-3 or TRBV12-4 to TRBJ1-1; D gene ambiguous. This clonotype was obtained from a man aged 50 to 60 who received an inactivated influenza vaccine. The CDR3 reads CASSLSRATEAFF. The DNA for the CDR3 is TGTGCCAGCAGTTTAAGTAGGGCGACTGAAGCTTTCTTT.